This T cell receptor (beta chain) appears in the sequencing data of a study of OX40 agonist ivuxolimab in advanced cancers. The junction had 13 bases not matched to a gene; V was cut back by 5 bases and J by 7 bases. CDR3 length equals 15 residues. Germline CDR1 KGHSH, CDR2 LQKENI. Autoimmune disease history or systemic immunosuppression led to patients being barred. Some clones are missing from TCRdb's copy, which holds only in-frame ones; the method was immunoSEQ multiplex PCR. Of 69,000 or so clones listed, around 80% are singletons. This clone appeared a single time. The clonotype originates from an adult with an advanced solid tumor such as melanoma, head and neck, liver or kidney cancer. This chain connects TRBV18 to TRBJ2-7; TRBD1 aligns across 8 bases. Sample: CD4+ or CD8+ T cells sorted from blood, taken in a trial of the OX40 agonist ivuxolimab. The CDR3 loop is CASSMWTGHRQEQYF. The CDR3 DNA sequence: TGTGCCAGCTCAATGTGGACAGGGCATCGACAGGAGCAGTACTTC. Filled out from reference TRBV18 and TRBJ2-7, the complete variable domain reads NAGVMQNPRHLVRRRGQEARLRCSPMKGHSHVYWYRQLPEEGLKFMVYLQKENIIDESGMPKERFSAEFPKEGPSILRIQQVVRGDSAAYFCASSMWTGHRQEQYFGPGTRLTVT.